This T cell receptor (beta chain) comes out of a study of blood T cells in healthy people across ages. General study findings and limits: Diversity was higher, and naive CD4+ cells more numerous, in long-lived donors than in aged donors.

Germline V CDR1 and CDR2: MDHEN, SYDVKM. The ends were cut back, 5 bases at V and 2 bases at J, with 10 bases in the middle. There are 15 residues in the CDR3. About this clonotype itself: Its antigen is still unknown.

Using a J-beta primer mix together with a sample-barcoded 5' primer, a second PCR was run for roughly 7 to 11 cycles. TCRdb called the 5' RACE reads again in MiXCR, with one record for every CDR3 protein. The sample has about a million distinct CDR3 sequences, around 54% seen once; the top ten hold about a fifth. The sequence was obtained from a woman aged 55-75 years in good health. The chain uses TRBV28 and TRBJ1-6; no reliable D call. The sequencing sample was made of blood. For the CDR3, the DNA is TGTGCCAGCAGTCCCCCCCCTCCCTATAATTCACCCCTCCACTTT. This encodes CASSPPPPYNSPLHF.